This record concerns one TCR beta chain sequence. Its target is unknown. Germline CDR1 is MNHEY and CDR2 is SMNVEV (reference sequence). The V gene lost 0 bases and the J gene lost 5 bases, with 20 bases spanning the gap. The CDR3 is 18 amino acids. Expressed TCRB transcripts were sequenced because the isolated RNA had all been reverse transcribed beforehand. Generated by immunoSEQ multiplex PCR, the TCRdb table keeps only in-frame clones and is missing some. The table shows hundreds of thousands of clones, with about 17% occurring only once. This sample stems from a study of beta chain features in type 1 diabetes. Regarding the study as a whole: Patients' naive, central memory and regulatory TCRB repertoires appeared more alike than those of healthy donors.

About 110 mL of blood, on average, came from one heparinised draw per donor. The chain uses TRBV27 and TRBJ2-1; D is unresolved. The receptor comes from a woman aged 18-35 years in good health. The sequenced sample consisted of naive CD4+ T cells from blood. CDR3 nucleotide sequence: TGTGCCAGCAGTTTATCCCCCTGGATGCGGAAGGTTAACAATGAGCAGTTCTTC. Protein product: CASSLSPWMRKVNNEQFF.